The rows below give T cell receptor beta chains drawn from one sample of a study of T cell repertoires in cytomegalovirus infection. MiXCR, applied by TCRdb to the reads, yields one record per CDR3 protein. The sample carries approximately 590,000 distinct CDR3 sequences, 40% recorded once. No antigen has been identified for these receptors. The sequencing here drew on cultured PBMCs, taken from culture after CMV antigen stimulation. These receptors all stem from a human donor in good health (CMV status not recorded). Some clones in this sample may be carry-over from other donors' samples. CDR3s leave out the opening cysteine and the closing phenylalanine or tryptophan. A D gene is named only where the DNA matches it firmly.

v_gene	d_gene	j_gene	CDR3aa
TRBV5-1	TRBD1	TRBJ2-3	ASSAMTGGRGDTQY
TRBV7-8	NA	TRBJ2-7	ASSLARHFSYEQY
TRBV4-1	NA	TRBJ1-4	ASREGFNEKLF
TRBV6-6	NA	TRBJ1-5	ASSSGQWGSQPQH
TRBV20-1	NA	TRBJ2-1	SANERVNEQF
TRBV5-4	NA	TRBJ2-2	ASSLATGRYTGELF
TRBV7-2	NA	TRBJ2-5	ASRGGPGGETQY
TRBV6-2/TRBV6-3	TRBD2	TRBJ2-7	ASTKTSGTYEQY
TRBV19	NA	TRBJ1-1	ASSIDVSGGATEAF
TRBV7-2	NA	TRBJ1-1	ASSLYGGVTF
TRBV23-1	TRBD1	TRBJ2-5	APKGQGLFETQY
TRBV7-9	NA	TRBJ2-5	ASSWRGETQY
TRBV3-1	NA	TRBJ2-5	ASTLGGMGETQY
TRBV7-2	NA	TRBJ2-5	ASSLVGWDETQY
TRBV6-5	TRBD2	TRBJ2-1	ASRRGAGYNEQF
TRBV7-2	NA	TRBJ2-1	ASSLVVDSEQF